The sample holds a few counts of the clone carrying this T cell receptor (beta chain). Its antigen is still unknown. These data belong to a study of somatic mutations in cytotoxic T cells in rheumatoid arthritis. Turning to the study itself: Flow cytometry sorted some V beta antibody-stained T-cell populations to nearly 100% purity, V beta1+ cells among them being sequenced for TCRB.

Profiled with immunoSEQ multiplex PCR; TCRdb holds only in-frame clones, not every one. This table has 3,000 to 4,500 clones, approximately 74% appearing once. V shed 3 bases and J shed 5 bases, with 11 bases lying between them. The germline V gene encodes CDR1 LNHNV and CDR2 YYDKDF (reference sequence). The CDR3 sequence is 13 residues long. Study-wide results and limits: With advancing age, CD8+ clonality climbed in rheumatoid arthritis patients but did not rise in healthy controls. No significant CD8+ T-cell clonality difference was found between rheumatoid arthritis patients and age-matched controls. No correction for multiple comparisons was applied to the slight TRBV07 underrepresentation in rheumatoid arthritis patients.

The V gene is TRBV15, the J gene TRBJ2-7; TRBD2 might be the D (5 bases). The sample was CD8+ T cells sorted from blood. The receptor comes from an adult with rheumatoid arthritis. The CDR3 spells CATSSGLWDEQYF. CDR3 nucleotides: TGTGCCACCAGCAGTGGACTTTGGGACGAGCAGTACTTC.